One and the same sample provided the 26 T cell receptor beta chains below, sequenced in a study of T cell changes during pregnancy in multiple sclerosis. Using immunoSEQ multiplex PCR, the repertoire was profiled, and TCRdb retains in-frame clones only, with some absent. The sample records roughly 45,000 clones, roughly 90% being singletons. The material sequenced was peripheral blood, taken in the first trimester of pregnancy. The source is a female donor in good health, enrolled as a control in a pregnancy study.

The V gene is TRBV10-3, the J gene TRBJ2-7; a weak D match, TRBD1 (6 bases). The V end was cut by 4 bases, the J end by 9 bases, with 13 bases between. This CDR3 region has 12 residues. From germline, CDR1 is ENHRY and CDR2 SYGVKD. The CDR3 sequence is CAISGDRTLQYF. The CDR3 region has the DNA TGTGCCATCAGTGGCGACAGGACCTTGCAGTACTTC.

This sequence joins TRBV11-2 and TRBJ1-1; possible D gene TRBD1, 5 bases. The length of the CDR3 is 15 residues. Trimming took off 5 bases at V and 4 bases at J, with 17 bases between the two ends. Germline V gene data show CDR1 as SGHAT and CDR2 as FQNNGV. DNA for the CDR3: TGTGCCAGCAGCCCCCAACCAGGGCAAGGCACTGAAGCTTTCTTT. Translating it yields CASSPQPGQGTEAFF.

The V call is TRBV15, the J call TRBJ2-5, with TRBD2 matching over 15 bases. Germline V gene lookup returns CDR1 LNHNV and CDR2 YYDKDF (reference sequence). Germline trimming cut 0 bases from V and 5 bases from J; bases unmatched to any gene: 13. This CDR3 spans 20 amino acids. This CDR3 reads CATSRDDGLAGGPGGETQYF. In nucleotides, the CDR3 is TGTGCCACCAGCAGAGATGACGGACTAGCGGGAGGGCCGGGGGGCGAGACCCAGTACTTC. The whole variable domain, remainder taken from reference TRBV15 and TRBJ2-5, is DAMVIQNPRYQVTQFGKPVTLSCSQTLNHNVMYWYQQKSSQAPKLLFHYYDKDFNNEADTPDNFQSRRPNTSFCFLDIRSPGLGDTAMYLCATSRDDGLAGGPGGETQYFGPGTRLLVL.

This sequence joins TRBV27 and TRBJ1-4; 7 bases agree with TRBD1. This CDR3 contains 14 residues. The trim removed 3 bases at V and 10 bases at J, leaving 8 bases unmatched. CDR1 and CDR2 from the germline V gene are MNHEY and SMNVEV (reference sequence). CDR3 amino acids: CASSLGTQGGKLFF. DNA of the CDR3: TGTGCCAGCAGTTTGGGAACCCAGGGGGGAAAACTGTTTTTT.

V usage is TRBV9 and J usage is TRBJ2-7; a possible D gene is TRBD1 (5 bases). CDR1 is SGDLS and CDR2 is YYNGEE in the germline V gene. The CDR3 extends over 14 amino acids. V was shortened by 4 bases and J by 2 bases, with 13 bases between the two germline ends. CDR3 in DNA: TGTGCCAGCAGCTTAGATCAGGGTACCTACGAGCAGTACTTC. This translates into CASSLDQGTYEQYF.

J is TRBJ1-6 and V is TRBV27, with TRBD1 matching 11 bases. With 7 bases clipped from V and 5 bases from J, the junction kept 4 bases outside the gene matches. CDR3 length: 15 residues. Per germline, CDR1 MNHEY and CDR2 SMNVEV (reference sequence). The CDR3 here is CASTWDRGNNSPLHF. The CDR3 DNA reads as TGTGCCAGCACATGGGACAGGGGGAATAATTCACCCCTCCACTTT.

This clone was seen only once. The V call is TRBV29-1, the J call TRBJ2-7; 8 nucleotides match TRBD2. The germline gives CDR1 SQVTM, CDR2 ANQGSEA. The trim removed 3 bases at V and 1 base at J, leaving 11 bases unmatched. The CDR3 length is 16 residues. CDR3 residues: CSVDSNAGGASYEQYF. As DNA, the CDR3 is TGCAGCGTTGATTCTAACGCCGGGGGGGCTTCCTACGAGCAGTACTTC.

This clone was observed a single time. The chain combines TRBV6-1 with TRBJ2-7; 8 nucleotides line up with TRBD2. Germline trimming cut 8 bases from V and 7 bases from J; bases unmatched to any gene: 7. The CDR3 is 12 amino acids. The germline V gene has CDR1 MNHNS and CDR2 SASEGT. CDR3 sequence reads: CASWTGGLEQYF. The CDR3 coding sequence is TGTGCCAGCTGGACGGGAGGGTTGGAGCAGTACTTC.

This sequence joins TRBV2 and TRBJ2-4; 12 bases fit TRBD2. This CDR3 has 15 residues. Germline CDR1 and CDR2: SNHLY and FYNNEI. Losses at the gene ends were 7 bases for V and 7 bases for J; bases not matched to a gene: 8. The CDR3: CASTKLAGGGNIQYF. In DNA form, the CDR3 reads TGTGCCAGCACTAAACTAGCGGGAGGTGGGAACATTCAGTACTTC.

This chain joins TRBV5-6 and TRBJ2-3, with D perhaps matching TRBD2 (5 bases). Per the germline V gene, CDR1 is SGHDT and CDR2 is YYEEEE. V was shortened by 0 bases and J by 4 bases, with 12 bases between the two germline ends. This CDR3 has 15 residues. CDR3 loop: CASSLAGSGADTQYF. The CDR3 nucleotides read TGTGCCAGCAGCTTGGCGGGATCGGGCGCAGATACGCAGTATTTT.

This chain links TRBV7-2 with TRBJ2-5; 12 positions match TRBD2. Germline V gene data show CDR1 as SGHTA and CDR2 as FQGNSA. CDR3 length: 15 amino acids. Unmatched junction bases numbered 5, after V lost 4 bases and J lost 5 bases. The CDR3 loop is CASSSSGGAGETQYF. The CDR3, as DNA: TGTGCCAGCAGCTCTAGCGGGGGGGCCGGGGAGACCCAGTACTTC.

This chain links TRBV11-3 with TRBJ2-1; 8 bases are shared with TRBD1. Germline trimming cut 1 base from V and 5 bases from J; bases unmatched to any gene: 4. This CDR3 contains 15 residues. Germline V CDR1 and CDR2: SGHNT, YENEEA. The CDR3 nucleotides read TGTGCCAGCAGCTTAGGGACAGGGACGAACAATGAGCAGTTCTTC. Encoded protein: CASSLGTGTNNEQFF.

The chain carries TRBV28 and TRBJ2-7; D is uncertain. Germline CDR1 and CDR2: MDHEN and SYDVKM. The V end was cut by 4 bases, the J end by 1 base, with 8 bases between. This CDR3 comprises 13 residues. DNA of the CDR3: TGTGCCAGCAGTTCCCACAGTTCCTACGAGCAGTACTTC. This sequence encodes CASSSHSSYEQYF.

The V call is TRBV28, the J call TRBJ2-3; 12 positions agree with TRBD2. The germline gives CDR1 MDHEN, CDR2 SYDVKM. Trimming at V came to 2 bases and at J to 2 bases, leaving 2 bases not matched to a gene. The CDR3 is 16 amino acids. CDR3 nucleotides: TGTGCCAGCAGTTTACGACTAGCGGGGGACACAGATACGCAGTATTTT. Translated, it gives CASSLRLAGDTDTQYF.

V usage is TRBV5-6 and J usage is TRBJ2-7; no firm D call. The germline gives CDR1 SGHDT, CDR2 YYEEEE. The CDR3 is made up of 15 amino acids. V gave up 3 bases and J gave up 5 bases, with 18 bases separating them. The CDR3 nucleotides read TGTGCCAGCAGCTCGCGGCTCGAATCGGCCCACGAGCAGTACTTC. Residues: CASSSRLESAHEQYF.

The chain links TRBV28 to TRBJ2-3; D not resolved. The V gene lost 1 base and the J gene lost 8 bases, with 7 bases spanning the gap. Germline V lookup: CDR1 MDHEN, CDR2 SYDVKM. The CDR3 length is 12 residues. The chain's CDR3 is CASSLFPGTQYF. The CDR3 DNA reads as TGTGCCAGCAGTTTATTTCCGGGTACGCAGTATTTT.

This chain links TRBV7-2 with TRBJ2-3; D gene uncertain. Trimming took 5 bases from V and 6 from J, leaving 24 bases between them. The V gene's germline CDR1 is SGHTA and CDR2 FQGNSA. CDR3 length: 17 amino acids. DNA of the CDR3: TGTGCCAGCAGCCTTCGAGGTAGTTCCGTTCGTGCGGATACGCAGTATTTT. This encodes CASSLRGSSVRADTQYF.

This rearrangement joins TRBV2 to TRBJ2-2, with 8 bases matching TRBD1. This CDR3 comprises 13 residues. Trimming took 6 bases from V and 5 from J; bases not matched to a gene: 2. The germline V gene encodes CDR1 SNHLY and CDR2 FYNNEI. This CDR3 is CASRRQGTGELFF. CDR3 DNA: TGTGCCAGCAGGCGACAGGGGACCGGGGAGCTGTTTTTT.

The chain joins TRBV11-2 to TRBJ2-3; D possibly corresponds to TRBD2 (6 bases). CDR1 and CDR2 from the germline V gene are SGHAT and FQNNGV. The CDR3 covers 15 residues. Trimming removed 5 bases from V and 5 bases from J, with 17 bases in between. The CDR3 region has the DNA TGTGCCAGCAGCGTTACTAGTGGGGGGAAAGATACGCAGTATTTT. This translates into CASSVTSGGKDTQYF.

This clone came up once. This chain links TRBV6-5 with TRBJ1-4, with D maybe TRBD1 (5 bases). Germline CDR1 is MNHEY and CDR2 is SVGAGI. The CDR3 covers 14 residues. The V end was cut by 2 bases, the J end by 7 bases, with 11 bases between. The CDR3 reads CASSYGQGGEKLFF. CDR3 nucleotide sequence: TGTGCCAGCAGTTACGGGCAGGGAGGTGAAAAACTGTTTTTT.

The CDR3 DNA follows: TGTGCCAGCAGCTTAGCGCGGCAAGCTTACGAGCAGTACTTC. This translates into CASSLARQAYEQYF. V is TRBV7-9 and J is TRBJ2-7; D call uncertain. The CDR3 covers 14 residues. Germline values: CDR1 SEHNR, CDR2 FQNEAQ (reference sequence). Trimming shortened V by 0 bases and J by 4 bases, and 10 bases separated the two germline ends.

This CDR3 is CASSLATGQRYNEQFF. Here the CDR3 DNA reads TGCGCCAGCAGCTTGGCCACGGGACAGAGATACAATGAGCAGTTCTTC. The chain uses TRBV5-1 and TRBJ2-1; 7 bases are a match to TRBD1. The germline gives CDR1 SGHRS, CDR2 YFSETQ. The CDR3 extends over 16 amino acids. The V and J ends lost 0 bases and 4 bases, in that order; junction bases with no gene match: 7.

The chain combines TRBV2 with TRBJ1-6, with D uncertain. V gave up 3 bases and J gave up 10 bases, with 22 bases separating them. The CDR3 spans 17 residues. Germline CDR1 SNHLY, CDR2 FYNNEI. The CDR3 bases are TGTGCCAGCAGTGAGGCCCCTCAGCTCAGCGAACACTCACCCCTCCACTTT. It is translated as CASSEAPQLSEHSPLHF. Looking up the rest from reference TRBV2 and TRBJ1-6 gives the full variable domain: EPEVTQTPSHQVTQMGQEVILRCVPISNHLYFYWYRQILGQKVEFLVSFYNNEISEKSEIFDDQFSVERPDGSNFTLKIRSTKLEDSAMYFCASSEAPQLSEHSPLHFGNGTRLTVT.

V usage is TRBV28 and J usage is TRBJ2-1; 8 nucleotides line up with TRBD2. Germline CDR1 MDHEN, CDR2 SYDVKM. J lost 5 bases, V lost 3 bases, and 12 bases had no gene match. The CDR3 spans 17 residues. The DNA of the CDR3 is TGTGCCAGCAGTTTCAGGTTATGGTCTAGCGGGCACAATGAGCAGTTCTTC. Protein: CASSFRLWSSGHNEQFF.

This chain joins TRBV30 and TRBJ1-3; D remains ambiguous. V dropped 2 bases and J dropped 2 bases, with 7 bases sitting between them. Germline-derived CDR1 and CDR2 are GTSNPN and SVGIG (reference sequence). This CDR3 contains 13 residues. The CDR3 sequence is CAWSRQAGNTIYF. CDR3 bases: TGTGCCTGGAGTAGGCAGGCTGGAAACACCATATATTTT.

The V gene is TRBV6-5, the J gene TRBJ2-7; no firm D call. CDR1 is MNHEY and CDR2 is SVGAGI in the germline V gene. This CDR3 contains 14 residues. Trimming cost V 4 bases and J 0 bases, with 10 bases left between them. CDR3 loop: CASSSSKPSYEQYF. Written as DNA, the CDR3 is TGTGCCAGCAGTTCGTCTAAGCCCTCCTACGAGCAGTACTTC.